This TCR beta chain was profiled in a study of OX40 agonist ivuxolimab in advanced cancers. About the full investigation: The costimulatory receptor OX40 (CD134) was targeted by ivuxolimab, a fully human IgG2 agonistic monoclonal antibody. Of the roughly 52 dose-escalation patients, hepatocellular carcinoma was present in around 20, melanoma in roughly 15, renal cell carcinoma in 9 and head and neck cancer in 9. In the dose-escalation cohort, 82.7% of patients were male, and the mean age was approximately 60 years, with a range of 23 to 79. Three dose-escalation patients achieved partial responses, one with hepatocellular carcinoma and two with cutaneous melanoma. Intravenous ivuxolimab was administered to patients every 2 weeks at six dose levels: 0.01, 0.1, 0.3, 1.5, 3 and 10 mg/kg. Patients were allowed to have had prior anti-PD-1, anti-PD-L1 or anti-CTLA-4 therapy, and approximately 39% of the dose-escalation patients had been treated with checkpoint inhibitors. The point of sequencing TCRbeta in the periphery was to test whether ivuxolimab changed TCR sequence diversity and drove clonal T-cell expansion. The paper reports the monotherapy dose-escalation portion (N of about 47 patients) of the phase I ivuxolimab trial. What the research found in general, with its limitations: At doses of 0.1 to 3.0 mg/kg, clonal expansion of both CD4+ and CD8+ T cells in blood was seen between baseline and week 6. Which antigens the clonally expanded peripheral T cells were specific for was not determined. Partial responders in the 0.1-3.0 mg/kg groups had among the lowest normalized peripheral clonal expansion, especially among CD8+ T cells. Low levels of normalized T-cell clonal expansion were also seen in some patients who did not respond. After ivuxolimab, CD8+ T cells had more expanded clones than CD4+ T cells on average.

Genomic DNA was extracted from sorted cells for sequencing of the TCRbeta CDR3 region. The immunoSEQ Assay was used for sequencing of TCRbeta CDR3 regions. TCRdb retrieved this table from immuneACCESS and kept in-frame rearrangements only. Not all clones are present; in checked studies, unresolved V genes account for under half, and no reason is known for the remainder. The sample table holds tens of thousands of clones, of which around 83% were seen once. The ten largest clones represent about 1% of the sample. On this clone itself: The specificity of this receptor is unknown. No base quality information exists; no much larger clone differs at one position.

Patients with autoimmune disease history or receiving systemic immunosuppression were excluded from the trial. Peripheral blood for TCR sequencing was collected from all dose cohorts at baseline, on cycle 4 day 1, and on cycle 7 day 1. The samples were drawn from a first-in-human, open-label, multicenter phase I dose-escalation trial of ivuxolimab. Adults with locally advanced or metastatic head and neck squamous cell, hepatocellular, melanoma or renal cell carcinoma were enrolled in the trial. CD4+ and CD8+ T cells were sorted separately from peripheral blood before TCR sequencing. V lost 4 bases and J lost 2 bases; the stretch between them is 12 bases long. The CDR3 holds 14 amino acids from the cysteine to the phenylalanine. Only the CDR3 DNA is retained, 42 bases long and in frame from the first base. According to the germline V gene, CDR1 reads LGHNA and CDR2 reads YSLEER.

This clonotype was obtained from an adult with an advanced solid tumor such as melanoma, head and neck, liver or kidney cancer. This receptor chain uses TRBV4-3 and TRBJ2-7; the D gene cannot be resolved reliably. The sample here was CD4+ or CD8+ T cells sorted from blood, taken in a trial of the OX40 agonist ivuxolimab. The DNA sequence is as follows: TGCGCCAGCAGCCCCCGGACGGATACCTACGAGCAGTACTTC. This is translated as CASSPRTDTYEQYF.